These 19 T cell receptor beta chains originate from one sample sequenced in a study of beta chain features in type 1 diabetes. Study findings and constraints: Type 1 diabetes patients showed a moderate but significant shortening of TCRB CDR3s in all four CD4+ subsets.

No antigen is known for these receptors. Isolated RNA was reverse transcribed in full, so expressed TCRB transcripts were sequenced. Clones were read by immunoSEQ multiplex PCR, and TCRdb kept only the in-frame ones, dropping some. The sample includes hundreds of thousands of clones, around an eighth of them seen just once. The sample taken for sequencing was naive CD4+ T cells from blood. These receptors all stem from a woman aged 18-29 years with type 1 diabetes.

J is TRBJ2-1 and V is TRBV9; TRBD2 matches at 7 bases. After removal of 0 bases from V and 6 bases from J, the junction contained 9 bases not matched to a gene. Germline V gene lookup returns CDR1 SGDLS and CDR2 YYNGEE. CDR3 size: 16 residues. The CDR3 sequence: CASSVVPTSEGNEQFF. The CDR3, as DNA: TGTGCCAGCAGCGTAGTGCCAACTAGCGAGGGCAATGAGCAGTTCTTC.

This clone was seen a handful of times. CDR3: CSVGSRILGPETQYF. In DNA form, the CDR3 reads TGCAGCGTCGGGTCCCGGATATTGGGGCCGGAGACCCAGTACTTC. The genes are TRBV29-1 and TRBJ2-5, with D possibly TRBD1 on 5 matching bases. Per germline, CDR1 SQVTM and CDR2 ANQGSEA. Trimming cost V 6 bases and J 5 bases, with 22 bases left between them. The CDR3 is made up of 15 amino acids. Combining the CDR3 with reference TRBV29-1 and TRBJ2-5 gives the whole variable domain SAVISQKPSRDICQRGTSLTIQCQVDSQVTMMFWYRQQPGQSLTLIATANQGSEATYESGFVIDKFPISRPNLTFSTLTVSNMSPEDSSIYLCSVGSRILGPETQYFGPGTRLLVL.

J is TRBJ1-2 and V is TRBV11-2; D is ambiguous. CDR3 length: 16 residues. The germline V gene has CDR1 SGHAT and CDR2 FQNNGV. The V gene lost 3 bases and the J gene lost 0 bases, with 14 bases spanning the gap. CDR3 amino acids: CASSLIVTSANYGYTF. CDR3 sequence (DNA): TGTGCCAGCAGCTTGATCGTAACAAGCGCTAACTATGGCTACACCTTC.

Only a few counts were recorded for this clone. The CDR3 nucleotides read TGTGCCACCGTTACAGCGGGAGGCGGATACAATGAGCAGTTCTTC. This gives the protein CATVTAGGGYNEQFF. This chain connects TRBV28 to TRBJ2-1; TRBD2 matches 9 bases. Looked up from germline, CDR1 is MDHEN and CDR2 is SYDVKM. Trimming removed 10 bases from V and 4 bases from J; junction bases left unmatched: 11. The CDR3 loop spans 15 amino acids.

V gene TRBV6-5 combines with J gene TRBJ2-1; 7 bases agree with TRBD1. There are 13 residues in the CDR3. The ends lost 5 bases at V and 6 bases at J; junction bases unmatched: 4. The germline gives CDR1 MNHEY, CDR2 SVGAGI. CDR3 protein: CASSGWDSNEQFF. CDR3 bases: TGTGCCAGCAGTGGGTGGGACAGCAATGAGCAGTTCTTC.

The chain has TRBV7-9 and TRBJ2-6; no firm D call. The V end lost 5 bases, the J end lost 0 bases, and 8 bases lay between the germline ends. Germline CDR1 is SEHNR and CDR2 is FQNEAQ (reference sequence). CDR3 length: 15 residues. CDR3: CASSQYSSGANVLTF. In DNA, the CDR3 is TGTGCCAGCAGCCAGTACAGCTCTGGGGCCAACGTCCTGACTTTC.

This clone appeared a few times. The chain is built from TRBV5-1 and TRBJ2-1, with 7 bases that match TRBD1. Trimming cost V 2 bases and J 0 bases; bases outside gene matches: 5. This CDR3 is 16 amino acids long. In germline, CDR1 is SGHRS, CDR2 YFSETQ. CDR3 in amino acids: CASSLQGIGSYNEQFF. CDR3 sequence (DNA): TGCGCCAGCAGCTTACAGGGGATCGGCTCCTACAATGAGCAGTTCTTC. The full variable domain, its missing parts supplied by reference TRBV5-1 and TRBJ2-1, is KAGVTQTPRYLIKTRGQQVTLSCSPISGHRSVSWYQQTPGQGLQFLFEYFSETQRNKGNFPGRFSGRQFSNSRSEMNVSTLELGDSALYLCASSLQGIGSYNEQFFGPGTRLTVL.

This clone was seen a few times. The genes are TRBV6-4 and TRBJ2-1, with TRBD1 matching 8 bases. CDR3 size: 15 residues. The trim removed 4 bases at V and 3 bases at J, leaving 5 bases unmatched. Looked up from germline, CDR1 is MRHNA and CDR2 is SNTAGT. CDR3 region: CASSVGQGLYNEQFF. CDR3 DNA: TGTGCCAGCAGTGTAGGACAGGGTCTCTACAATGAGCAGTTCTTC.

The chain joins TRBV4-3 to TRBJ2-3; no clear D. With 4 bases removed from V and 6 bases from J, the gap between germline ends came to 11 bases. The CDR3 has 13 residues. Germline V gene sequence: CDR1 LGHNA, CDR2 YSLEER. This CDR3 reads CASSPSGLDTQYF. CDR3 bases: TGCGCCAGCAGCCCTAGTGGCCTCGATACGCAGTATTTT.

The chain carries TRBV5-1 and TRBJ2-1, with D perhaps matching TRBD1 (5 bases). V gave up 6 bases and J gave up 2 bases, with 21 bases separating them. Per germline, CDR1 SGHRS and CDR2 YFSETQ. This CDR3 contains 17 residues. The CDR3 loop is CASTPYRSGSAYNEQFF. CDR3 in DNA: TGCGCCAGCACCCCTTACCGCTCAGGGTCTGCCTACAATGAGCAGTTCTTC.

This clone was recorded a few times. The J gene is TRBJ2-5, the V gene TRBV7-2, with 8 positions matching TRBD2. This CDR3 is 15 amino acids long. Per germline, CDR1 SGHTA and CDR2 FQGNSA. V was clipped by 10 bases and J by 1 base; unmatched bases: 11. The DNA of the CDR3 is TGTGCCAACTCCCTTTGGGCGGGGGGCCAAGAGACCCAGTACTTC. Protein sequence: CANSLWAGGQETQYF.

V usage is TRBV9 and J usage is TRBJ2-6; D is uncertain. Trimming pared 0 bases from V and 4 bases from J, leaving 14 bases between. The CDR3 spans 17 residues. In germline, CDR1 is SGDLS, CDR2 YYNGEE. Here the CDR3 reads CASSVVVLGSGANVLTF. As DNA, the CDR3 is TGTGCCAGCAGCGTAGTTGTCCTAGGATCCGGGGCCAACGTCCTGACTTTC.

This clone turned up a few times. This sequence joins TRBV7-2 and TRBJ2-5; 11 positions agree with TRBD2. The CDR3 covers 15 residues. Germline CDR1 SGHTA, CDR2 FQGNSA. Losses at the gene ends were 3 bases for V and 4 bases for J; bases not matched to a gene: 4. The CDR3 nucleotides are TGTGCCAGCAGCTTTAGCGGGGGGGCCTTAGAGACCCAGTACTTC. This codes for CASSFSGGALETQYF.

The chain uses TRBV11-2 and TRBJ2-7; 9 nucleotides line up with TRBD2. Per the germline V gene, CDR1 is SGHAT and CDR2 is FQNNGV. The CDR3 totals 15 residues. V trimming: 10 bases; J trimming: 4 bases; junction bases outside the gene matches: 14. Here the CDR3 DNA reads TGTGCCACCCTGAGGGTAGCGGGAGCTGATTACGAGCAGTACTTC. Amino acid sequence: CATLRVAGADYEQYF.

In this sample, this clone turned up a few times. This chain links TRBV9 with TRBJ2-3, with 11 bases aligning to TRBD2. Looked up from germline, CDR1 is SGDLS and CDR2 is YYNGEE. Unmatched junction bases numbered 8, after V lost 0 bases and J lost 5 bases. The CDR3 sequence is 17 residues long. The CDR3 nucleotides read TGTGCCAGCAGCGTAGTGGGGCTAGCGGGAGGAGGAGATACGCAGTATTTT. This translates into CASSVVGLAGGGDTQYF.

The J gene is TRBJ2-5, the V gene TRBV30; D remains ambiguous. Trimming cost V 0 bases and J 5 bases, with 13 bases left between them. Per the germline V gene, CDR1 is GTSNPN and CDR2 is SVGIG (reference sequence). This CDR3 contains 14 residues. The CDR3 loop is CAWSVPRLTETQYF. The CDR3 bases are TGTGCCTGGAGTGTCCCTAGACTTACGGAGACCCAGTACTTC.

This clone was recorded a few times. The V gene is TRBV4-3, the J gene TRBJ2-4; 10 bases are a match to TRBD2. From germline, CDR1 is LGHNA and CDR2 YSLEER. V shed 5 bases, J shed 0 bases, and the junction held 19 bases outside the gene matches. The CDR3 has 21 residues. Written as DNA, the CDR3 is TGCGCCAGCAGCGTGGGCGGTTGGGCTAGCGGGAGCAGCCGAGCCAAAAACATTCAGTACTTC. Its protein product is CASSVGGWASGSSRAKNIQYF.

This clone was picked up a small number of times. V and J are TRBV5-4 and TRBJ2-1, with 7 bases identical to TRBD1. The CDR3 consists of 17 residues. Germline-derived CDR1 and CDR2 are SGHNT and YYREEE (reference sequence). Trimming removed 3 bases from V and 4 bases from J; junction bases left unmatched: 13. CDR3 in amino acids: CASSYKAQKQGYNEQFF. CDR3 in DNA: TGTGCCAGCAGCTATAAGGCCCAAAAACAGGGGTACAATGAGCAGTTCTTC.

V gene TRBV20-1 combines with J gene TRBJ1-1; D gene unclear. Germline V gene lookup returns CDR1 DFQATT and CDR2 SNEGSKA (reference sequence). The CDR3 is 11 residues long. CDR3 region: CSWRRNTEAFF. Written as DNA, the CDR3 is TGCAGCTGGCGGAGGAACACTGAAGCTTTCTTT.